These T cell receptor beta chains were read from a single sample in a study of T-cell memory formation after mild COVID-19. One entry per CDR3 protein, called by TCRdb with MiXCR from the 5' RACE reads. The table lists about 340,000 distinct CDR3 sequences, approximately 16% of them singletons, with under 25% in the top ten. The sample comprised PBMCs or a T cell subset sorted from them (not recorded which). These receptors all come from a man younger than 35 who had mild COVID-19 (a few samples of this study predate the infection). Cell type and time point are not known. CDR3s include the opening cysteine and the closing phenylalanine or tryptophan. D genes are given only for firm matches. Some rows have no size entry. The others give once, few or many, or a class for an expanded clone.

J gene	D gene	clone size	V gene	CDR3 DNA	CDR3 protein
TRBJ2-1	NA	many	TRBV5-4	TGTGCCAGCAGCCCCAATCCCCGTGAAGGTGAGCAGTTCTTC	CASSPNPREGEQFF
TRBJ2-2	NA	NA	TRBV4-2	TGTGCCAGCAGCCAAGATCCATACGGGGGAGACACCGGGGAGCTGTTTTTT	CASSQDPYGGDTGELFF
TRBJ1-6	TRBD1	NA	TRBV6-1	TGTGCCAGCAGAAGGACAGGGACGCGGGGTTCACCCCTCCACTTT	CASRRTGTRGSPLHF
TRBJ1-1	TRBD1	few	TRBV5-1	TGCGCCAGCAGCTACGGGACAGGGTCGGTTCGTACTGAAGCTTTCTTT	CASSYGTGSVRTEAFF
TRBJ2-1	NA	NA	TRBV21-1	TGTGCCAGCAGCAGACAGAATGAGCAGTTCTTC	CASSRQNEQFF
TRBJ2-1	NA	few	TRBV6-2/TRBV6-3	TGTGCCAGCGGCAACTACAATGAGCAGTTCTTC	CASGNYNEQFF
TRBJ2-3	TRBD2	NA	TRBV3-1	TGTGCCAGCAGTACCCGACTAGCGGGGGGGCAAACGCAGTATTTT	CASSTRLAGGQTQYF
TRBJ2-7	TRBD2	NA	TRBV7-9	TGTGCCAGCAGCCAGGGACTAGCGGGGATCTACGAGCAGTACTTC	CASSQGLAGIYEQYF
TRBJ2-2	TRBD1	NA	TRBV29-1	TGCAGCGTTCCCGGACAGGGATTAACCGGGGAGCTGTTTTTT	CSVPGQGLTGELFF
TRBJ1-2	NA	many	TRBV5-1	TGCGCCAGCAGCTTTTACGGTAGTGGCTATGGCTACACCTTC	CASSFYGSGYGYTF
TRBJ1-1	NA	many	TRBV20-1	TGCAGTGCGGGACGGGGCACTGAAGCTTTCTTT	CSAGRGTEAFF
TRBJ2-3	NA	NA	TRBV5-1	TGCGCCAGCAGCTGGGGACGGCTATCCGGGGGAAATACGCAGTATTTT	CASSWGRLSGGNTQYF
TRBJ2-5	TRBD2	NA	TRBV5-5	TGTGCCAGCAGCCCAAAACCGGGACTAGCGGGGGTAGGAGAGACCCAGTACTTC	CASSPKPGLAGVGETQYF
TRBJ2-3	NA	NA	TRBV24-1	TGTGCCACCAGTGGCTGGGCAGACGATACGCAGTATTTT	CATSGWADDTQYF
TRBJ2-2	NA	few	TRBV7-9	TGTGCCAGCAGCTTAAGCGCAGTTGACACCGGGGAGCTGTTTTTT	CASSLSAVDTGELFF
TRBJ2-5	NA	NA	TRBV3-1	TGTGCCAGCACCCCCCGGGGCCAGGGGGAGACCCAGTACTTC	CASTPRGQGETQYF
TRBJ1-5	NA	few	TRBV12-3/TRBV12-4	TGTGCCAGCCTTTTTGGGGTCCGGGGCCAGCCCCAGCATTTT	CASLFGVRGQPQHF
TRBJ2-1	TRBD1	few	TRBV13	TGTGCCAGCAGCCCCGGACAGGGGGAACCTTACAATGAGCAGTTCTTC	CASSPGQGEPYNEQFF
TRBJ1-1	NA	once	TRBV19	TGTGCCAGTAGTATGACCCGAGGGGACACTGAAGCTTTCTTT	CASSMTRGDTEAFF
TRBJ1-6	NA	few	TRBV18	TGTGCCAGCTCACCTCAGGAGGGACAAGGGACACCCCTCCACTTT	CASSPQEGQGTPLHF
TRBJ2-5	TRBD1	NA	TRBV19	TGTGCCAGTAGTCGGACAGGGGGCGACCAGACCCAGTACTTC	CASSRTGGDQTQYF
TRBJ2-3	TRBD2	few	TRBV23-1	TGCGCCAGCAGTCAAGTTCGTAGCGGGGATAGCACAGATACGCAGTATTTT	CASSQVRSGDSTDTQYF
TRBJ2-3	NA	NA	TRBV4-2	TGTGCCAGCAGCCAAGATAGAGGCAGCACTAGCACAGATACGCAGTATTTT	CASSQDRGSTSTDTQYF
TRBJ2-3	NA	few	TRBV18	TGTGCCAGCTCACCCTCTTCGAGCACAGATACGCAGTATTTT	CASSPSSSTDTQYF
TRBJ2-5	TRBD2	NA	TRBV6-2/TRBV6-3	TGTGCCGCCAACCGGGGGGTAGCGGCGTACCAAGAGACCCAGTACTTC	CAANRGVAAYQETQYF
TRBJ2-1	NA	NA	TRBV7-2	TGTGCCAGCAGCTTAGGACGCGGGGGCCGCTACAATGAGCAGTTCTTC	CASSLGRGGRYNEQFF
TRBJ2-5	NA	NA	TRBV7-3	TGTGCCAGCAGCTTAATGGGGATCGATGAGACCCAGTACTTC	CASSLMGIDETQYF
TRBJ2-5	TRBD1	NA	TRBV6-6	TGTGCCACAGGGGTGACAGGGGGGGCAGAGGAGACCCAGTACTTC	CATGVTGGAEETQYF
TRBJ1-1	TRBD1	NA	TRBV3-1	TGTGCCAGCAGCCAGGCACAGGGGGTTACTGAAGCTTTCTTT	CASSQAQGVTEAFF
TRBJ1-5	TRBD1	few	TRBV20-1	TGCAGTGCTAGAGCGGGGCCACAGGGACAGCAGCATTTT	CSARAGPQGQQHF
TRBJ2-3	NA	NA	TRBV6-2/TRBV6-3	TGTGCCAGCATGTCCCGTAGAAGGATTACCGTGGCGGATACGCAGTATTTT	CASMSRRRITVADTQYF
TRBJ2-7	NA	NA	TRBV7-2	TGTGCCAGCACCCTCTCCGCCGGGTCTTCCTACGAGCAGTACTTC	CASTLSAGSSYEQYF
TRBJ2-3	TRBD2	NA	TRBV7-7	TGTGCCAGCAGCCCGGGGGGGGAATGGGATACGCAGTATTTT	CASSPGGEWDTQYF
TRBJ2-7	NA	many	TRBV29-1	TGCAGCGTTGCCGGCAGGCAAACCTACGAGCAGTACTTC	CSVAGRQTYEQYF
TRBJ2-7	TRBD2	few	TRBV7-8	TGTGCCAGCAGTCAAACATGGGGAGGGGACTACGAGCAGTACTTC	CASSQTWGGDYEQYF